This TCR beta chain was sequenced in a study of CXCR3-negative and CXCR3-positive naive CD8 T cells. In the study overall: TRB reads totalled about 140 million, about 1.5 +/- 0.3 million per library.

This CDR3 region has 14 residues. Germline CDR1 is MDHEN and CDR2 is SYDVKM. The CD45RO-CCR7+CD27+CD95- phenotype denoted naive CD8+ T cells. Note on this clonotype: No antigen is known for it.

cDNA libraries for TRB were generated by 5' RACE incorporating UMI labels. TCRdb re-called the 5' RACE reads; every CDR3 protein appears as one record, without DNA. The sample is made up of some 150,000 distinct CDR3 sequences, and the top ten hold 0.41% of it. Notes on the study in general: More hydrophobic TRB CDR3s occurred in CXCR3-positive than in CXCR3-negative naive cells.

Input material: naive CXCR3+ CD8+ T cells from blood. Subset denoted: CD45RO-CCR7+CD27+CD95- naive CD8+ T cells expressing CXCR3 (TNR3+). The rearrangement uses TRBV28 and TRBJ1-4. The clonotype originates from a human donor in good health. Some clones in this sample may be carry-over from other donors' samples. The CDR3 is CASSLEGYNEKLFF.